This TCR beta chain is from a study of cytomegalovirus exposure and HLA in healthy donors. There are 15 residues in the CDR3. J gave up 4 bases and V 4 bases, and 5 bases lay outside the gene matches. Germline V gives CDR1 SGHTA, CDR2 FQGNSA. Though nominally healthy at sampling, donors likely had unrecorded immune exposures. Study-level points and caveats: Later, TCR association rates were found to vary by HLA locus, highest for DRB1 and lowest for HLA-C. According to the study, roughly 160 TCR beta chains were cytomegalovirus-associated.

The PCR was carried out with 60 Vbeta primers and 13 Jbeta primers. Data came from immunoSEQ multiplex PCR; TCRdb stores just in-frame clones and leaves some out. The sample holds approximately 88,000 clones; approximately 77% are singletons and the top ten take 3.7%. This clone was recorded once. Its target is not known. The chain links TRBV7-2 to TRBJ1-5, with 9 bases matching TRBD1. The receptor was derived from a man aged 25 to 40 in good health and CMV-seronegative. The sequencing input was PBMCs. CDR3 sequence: CASSYTGGANQPQHF. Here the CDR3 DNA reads TGTGCCAGCAGCTACACAGGGGGCGCGAATCAGCCCCAGCATTTT.